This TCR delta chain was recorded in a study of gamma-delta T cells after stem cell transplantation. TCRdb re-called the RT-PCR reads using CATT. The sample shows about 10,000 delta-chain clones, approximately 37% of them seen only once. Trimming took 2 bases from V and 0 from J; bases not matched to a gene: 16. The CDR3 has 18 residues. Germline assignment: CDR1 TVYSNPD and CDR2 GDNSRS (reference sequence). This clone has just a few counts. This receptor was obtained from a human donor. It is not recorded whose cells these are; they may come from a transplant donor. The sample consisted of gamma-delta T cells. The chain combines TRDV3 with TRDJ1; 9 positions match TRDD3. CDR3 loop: CAFFPCPYWGTNTDKLIF. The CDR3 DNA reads TGTGCCTTTTTCCCTTGCCCTTACTGGGGGACCAACACCGATAAACTCATCTTT.